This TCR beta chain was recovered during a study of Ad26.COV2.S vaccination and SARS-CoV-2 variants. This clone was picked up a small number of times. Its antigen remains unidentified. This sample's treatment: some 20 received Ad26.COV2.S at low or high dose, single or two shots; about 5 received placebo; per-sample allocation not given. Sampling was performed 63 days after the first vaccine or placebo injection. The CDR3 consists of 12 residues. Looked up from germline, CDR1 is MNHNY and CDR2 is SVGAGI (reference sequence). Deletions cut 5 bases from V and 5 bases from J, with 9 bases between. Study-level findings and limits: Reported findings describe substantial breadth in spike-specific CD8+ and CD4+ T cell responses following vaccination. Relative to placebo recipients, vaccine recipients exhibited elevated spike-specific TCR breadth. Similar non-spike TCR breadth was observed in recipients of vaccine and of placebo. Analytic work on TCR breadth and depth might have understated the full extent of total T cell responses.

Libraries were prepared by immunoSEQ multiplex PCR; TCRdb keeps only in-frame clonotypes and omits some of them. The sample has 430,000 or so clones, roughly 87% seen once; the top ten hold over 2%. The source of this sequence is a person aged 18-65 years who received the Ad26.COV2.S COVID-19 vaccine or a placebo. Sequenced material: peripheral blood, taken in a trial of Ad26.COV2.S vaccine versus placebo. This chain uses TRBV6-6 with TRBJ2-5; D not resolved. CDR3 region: CASSHRRETQYF. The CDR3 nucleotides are TGTGCCAGCAGTCATAGAAGGGAGACCCAGTACTTC.